This entry describes one TCR beta chain. Sequenced by immunoSEQ multiplex PCR; TCRdb stores in-frame clones only, minus some. The sample holds 90,000 to 150,000 clones, around 86% seen once. This record belongs to a study of T cell responses to AZD1222 COVID-19 vaccine. The receptor comes from an adult who received the AZD1222 COVID-19 vaccine. The specimen comprised peripheral blood, sampled 28 days after the second AZD1222 dose.

CDR3 region: CASRPLAGNNEQYF. Here the CDR3 DNA reads TGTGCCAGTAGGCCTCTGGCGGGGAACAACGAGCAGTACTTC. V and J are TRBV19 and TRBJ2-7, with D possibly being TRBD2 (6 bases). The CDR3 loop spans 14 amino acids. Trimming removed 6 bases from V and 5 bases from J, with 17 bases in between. Looked up from germline, CDR1 is LNHDA and CDR2 is SQIVND (reference sequence).